These 30 T cell receptor beta chains originate from one sample sequenced in a study of T cells in localized non-small cell lung cancer. Here immunoSEQ multiplex PCR was the method, and the copy in TCRdb shows in-frame clones only, minus some. The sample holds some 25,000 clones, around 88% seen once. The sequences come from peripheral blood, collected before any cancer treatment. These receptors all come from an older female donor with stage I lung adenocarcinoma.

The V gene is TRBV15, the J gene TRBJ2-5; 9 bases line up with TRBD1. CDR3 size: 16 residues. The trim removed 0 bases at V and 1 base at J, leaving 3 bases unmatched. Germline V gene sequence: CDR1 LNHNV, CDR2 YYDKDF (reference sequence). The chain's CDR3 is CATSRDGTGSQETQYF. The CDR3 nucleotides are TGTGCCACCAGCAGAGATGGGACAGGGAGCCAAGAGACCCAGTACTTC.

This clone turned up a few times. The chain carries TRBV5-4 and TRBJ1-1; D is unclear. V was trimmed by 0 bases and J by 1 base, leaving 10 bases between them. Germline CDR1 SGHNT, CDR2 YYREEE (reference sequence). This CDR3 contains 15 residues. CDR3: CASSLDSATNTEAFF. The DNA for the CDR3 is TGTGCCAGCAGCTTGGACTCGGCAACGAACACTGAAGCTTTCTTT.

CDR3 protein: CASSVWGPRTDTQYF. In DNA form, the CDR3 reads TGTGCCAGTAGTGTGTGGGGGCCCCGCACAGATACGCAGTATTTT. J is TRBJ2-3 and V is TRBV19; D is possibly TRBD1 (6 bases). Germline CDR1 reads LNHDA; CDR2 reads SQIVND (reference sequence). V was pared by 5 bases and J by 1 base, with 13 bases between. The CDR3 contains 15 residues. Full variable domain (missing parts from reference TRBV19 and TRBJ2-3): DGGITQSPKYLFRKEGQNVTLSCEQNLNHDAMYWYRQDPGQGLRLIYYSQIVNDFQKGDIAEGYSVSREKKESFPLTVTSAQKNPTAFYLCASSVWGPRTDTQYFGPGTRLTVL.

V usage is TRBV5-6 and J usage is TRBJ2-7, with D possibly being TRBD1 (5 bases). The ends were cut back, 0 bases at V and 4 bases at J, with 11 bases in the middle. This CDR3 region has 14 residues. Looked up from germline, CDR1 is SGHDT and CDR2 is YYEEEE. In nucleotides, the CDR3 is TGTGCCAGCAGCTTGGGGCAGGGATCTTACGAGCAGTACTTC. Amino acid sequence: CASSLGQGSYEQYF.

The V and J genes are TRBV5-4 and TRBJ2-7; D remains ambiguous. This CDR3 spans 15 amino acids. Germline V gives CDR1 SGHNT, CDR2 YYREEE (reference sequence). V was clipped by 0 bases and J by 2 bases, with 12 bases between them. This CDR3 is CASSLASDGPYEQYF. In nucleotides, the CDR3 is TGTGCCAGCAGCTTGGCATCAGATGGACCCTACGAGCAGTACTTC.

This chain connects TRBV9 to TRBJ2-3; 12 positions agree with TRBD2. CDR1 is SGDLS, CDR2 YYNGEE, per germline. Unmatched junction bases numbered 10, after V lost 3 bases and J lost 5 bases. The CDR3 contains 17 residues. CDR3 coding DNA: TGTGCCAGCAGCGGTAGACTAGCGGGAGTATCAGAAGATACGCAGTATTTT. This codes for CASSGRLAGVSEDTQYF.

The chain employs TRBV4-2 and TRBJ1-1, with no clear D. The ends were cut back, 1 base at V and 4 bases at J, with 4 bases in the middle. This CDR3 contains 12 residues. Germline loops: CDR1 LGHNA, CDR2 YNFKEQ. This CDR3 is CASSQGSTEAFF. The CDR3 nucleotides are TGTGCCAGCAGCCAAGGGTCCACTGAAGCTTTCTTT.

A few counts support this clone. The chain combines TRBV7-9 with TRBJ2-6; 7 positions match TRBD1. Trimming took 4 bases from V and 0 from J; bases not matched to a gene: 3. The CDR3 contains 16 residues. Germline CDR1 and CDR2: SEHNR and FQNEAQ (reference sequence). CDR3 DNA: TGTGCCAGCAGCTCGGGACAGTTCTCTGGGGCCAACGTCCTGACTTTC. Protein: CASSSGQFSGANVLTF.

The chain recombines TRBV5-1 with TRBJ2-2; a weak D match, TRBD2 (6 bases). V was shortened by 5 bases and J by 0 bases, with 14 bases between the two germline ends. CDR3 length: 16 residues. Looked up from germline, CDR1 is SGHRS and CDR2 is YFSETQ. In DNA, the CDR3 is TGCGCCAGCAGGAACGGAGGGGACGCGAACACCGGGGAGCTGTTTTTT. Amino acid sequence: CASRNGGDANTGELFF.

The rearrangement uses TRBV5-1 and TRBJ2-5; no firm D call. V lost 3 bases, J lost 9 bases, and 12 bases lay in between. The CDR3 length is 12 residues. Germline lookup yields CDR1 SGHRS and CDR2 YFSETQ. CDR3 DNA sequence: TGCGCCAGCAGCTATGACTTATCGGCCCAGTACTTC. Translated, it gives CASSYDLSAQYF.

The rearrangement links TRBV2 to TRBJ1-4, with D tentatively TRBD1 (5 bases). The CDR3 spans 13 residues. CDR1 and CDR2 from the germline V gene are SNHLY and FYNNEI. Trimming left V 4 bases short and J 7 bases short, with 10 bases between. The CDR3 coding sequence is TGTGCCAGCAGTGCAGGGTGGGCTGAAAAACTGTTTTTT. The encoded protein is CASSAGWAEKLFF. The entire variable domain, with the rest obtained from reference TRBV2 and TRBJ1-4, is as follows: EPEVTQTPSHQVTQMGQEVILRCVPISNHLYFYWYRQILGQKVEFLVSFYNNEISEKSEIFDDQFSVERPDGSNFTLKIRSTKLEDSAMYFCASSAGWAEKLFFGSGTQLSVL.

The J gene is TRBJ2-5, the V gene TRBV11-3; 13 bases are shared with TRBD2. This CDR3 is 14 amino acids long. Germline CDR1 reads SGHNT; CDR2 reads YENEEA. Trimming took 6 bases from V and 3 from J; bases not matched to a gene: 1. Written as DNA, the CDR3 is TGTGCCAGCAGACTAGCGGGAGGGGAAGAGACCCAGTACTTC. Its protein is CASRLAGGEETQYF.

The chain combines TRBV30 with TRBJ1-3; a weak D match, TRBD1 (5 bases). The V gene lost 1 base and the J gene lost 0 bases, with 13 bases spanning the gap. CDR1 is GTSNPN and CDR2 is SVGIG in the germline V gene (reference sequence). The CDR3 totals 16 residues. The CDR3: CAWSDGTILSGNTIYF. The CDR3 DNA reads as TGTGCCTGGAGTGACGGGACGATCCTCTCTGGAAACACCATATATTTT.

The V and J genes are TRBV4-1 and TRBJ1-1; TRBD1 might be the D (5 bases). Germline loops: CDR1 MGHRA, CDR2 YSYEKL. The CDR3 extends over 15 amino acids. Trimming stripped 1 base from V and 4 bases from J, with 13 bases between. The CDR3 loop is CASSQGPGQGTEAFF. CDR3 in DNA: TGCGCCAGCAGCCAAGGACCGGGCCAGGGCACTGAAGCTTTCTTT.

Only one count was recorded for this clone. The chain uses TRBV7-9 and TRBJ2-3; no clear D gene. V lost 5 bases, J lost 5 bases, and 20 bases lay in between. The V gene's germline CDR1 is SEHNR and CDR2 FQNEAQ (reference sequence). The CDR3 sequence is 16 residues long. CDR3 residues: CASSLTTAQVRDTQYF. The CDR3 nucleotides read TGTGCCAGCAGCCTTACGACTGCACAAGTTCGAGATACGCAGTATTTT.

This clone has more than one count but fewer than ten. The genes are TRBV2 and TRBJ1-3; a weak D match, TRBD1 (5 bases). Trimming removed 2 bases from V and 0 bases from J, with 17 bases in between. This CDR3 is 18 amino acids long. CDR1 is SNHLY and CDR2 is FYNNEI in the germline V gene. CDR3 sequence reads: CASSELTGRGVSGNTIYF. The CDR3, as DNA: TGTGCCAGCAGTGAATTAACTGGACGAGGGGTCTCTGGAAACACCATATATTTT.

The CDR3 loop is CASSWTGGYGYTF. DNA of the CDR3: TGTGCCAGCAGCTGGACAGGCGGCTATGGCTACACCTTC. The rearrangement joins TRBV5-5 to TRBJ1-2, with TRBD1 identical over 7 bases. From germline, CDR1 is SGHKS and CDR2 YYEKEE (reference sequence). The CDR3 runs to 13 residues. V lost 3 bases, J lost 4 bases, and 3 bases stayed unmatched. The entire variable domain, with the rest obtained from reference TRBV5-5 and TRBJ1-2, is as follows: DAGVTQSPTHLIKTRGQQVTLRCSPISGHKSVSWYQQVLGQGPQFIFQYYEKEERGRGNFPDRFSARQFPNYSSELNVNALLLGDSALYLCASSWTGGYGYTFGSGTRLTVV.

V and J are TRBV5-1 and TRBJ2-7, with TRBD1 matching 7 bases. The CDR3 sequence is 15 residues long. Per germline, CDR1 SGHRS and CDR2 YFSETQ. Germline trimming cut 4 bases from V and 1 base from J; bases unmatched to any gene: 8. The CDR3 loop reads CASSRDSQSSYEQYF. CDR3 DNA: TGCGCCAGCAGCCGGGACAGTCAATCTTCCTACGAGCAGTACTTC. Together with reference TRBV5-1 and TRBJ2-7, the CDR3 gives the full variable domain: KAGVTQTPRYLIKTRGQQVTLSCSPISGHRSVSWYQQTPGQGLQFLFEYFSETQRNKGNFPGRFSGRQFSNSRSEMNVSTLELGDSALYLCASSRDSQSSYEQYFGPGTRLTVT.

The chain recombines TRBV11-2 with TRBJ2-7; D possibly matches TRBD1 or TRBD2 (7 bases each). The CDR3 spans 16 residues. Germline CDR1 reads SGHAT; CDR2 reads FQNNGV. Trimming cost V 0 bases and J 4 bases, with 16 bases left between them. This chain's CDR3 is CASSLEWGGGRYEQYF. As DNA, the CDR3 is TGTGCCAGCAGCTTAGAATGGGGAGGGGGCAGGTACGAGCAGTACTTC.

The chain couples TRBV9 to TRBJ2-7, with TRBD2 identical over 10 bases. The V gene end was trimmed by 4 bases and the J gene end by 6 bases; junction bases not matched to a gene: 7. Looked up from germline, CDR1 is SGDLS and CDR2 is YYNGEE. The CDR3 has 14 amino acids. The CDR3 reads CASSPGASGGEQYF. CDR3 nucleotides: TGTGCCAGCAGCCCAGGCGCTAGCGGGGGCGAGCAGTACTTC. Full variable domain (remainder filled in from reference TRBV9 and TRBJ2-7): DSGVTQTPKHLITATGQRVTLRCSPRSGDLSVYWYQQSLDQGLQFLIQYYNGEERAKGNILERFSAQQFPDLHSELNLSSLELGDSALYFCASSPGASGGEQYFGPGTRLTVT.

CDR3 DNA sequence: TGCGCCAGCAGCTTGGATCAGGTTACCTCTGGAAACACCATATATTTT. As protein: CASSLDQVTSGNTIYF. V gene TRBV5-1 combines with J gene TRBJ1-3; D unclear. The germline gives CDR1 SGHRS, CDR2 YFSETQ. The CDR3 totals 16 residues. The V end lost 0 bases, the J end lost 0 bases, and 10 bases lay between the germline ends.

This chain connects TRBV19 to TRBJ2-7; the match to TRBD2 covers 11 bases. J gave up 2 bases and V 5 bases, and 5 bases lay outside the gene matches. CDR3 length: 15 amino acids. Germline values: CDR1 LNHDA, CDR2 SQIVND (reference sequence). The CDR3 DNA sequence: TGTGCCAGTAGTGCGACTAGCGGGGCCACCTACGAGCAGTACTTC. This encodes CASSATSGATYEQYF.

Here the CDR3 reads CSAGGGVPEAFF. The CDR3 DNA reads as TGCAGCGCCGGAGGAGGGGTCCCTGAAGCTTTCTTT. The chain uses TRBV29-1 and TRBJ1-1, with D maybe TRBD1 (5 bases). The CDR3 is 12 residues long. V was trimmed by 7 bases and J by 6 bases, leaving 15 bases between them. Germline CDR1 is SQVTM and CDR2 is ANQGSEA. The full variable domain, completed using reference TRBV29-1 and TRBJ1-1, is SAVISQKPSRDICQRGTSLTIQCQVDSQVTMMFWYRQQPGQSLTLIATANQGSEATYESGFVIDKFPISRPNLTFSTLTVSNMSPEDSSIYLCSAGGGVPEAFFGQGTRLTVV.

This chain links TRBV19 with TRBJ2-7; D unresolved. With 3 bases removed from V and 4 bases from J, the gap between germline ends came to 16 bases. This CDR3 region has 15 residues. Germline CDR1 LNHDA, CDR2 SQIVND (reference sequence). For the CDR3, the DNA is TGTGCCAGTAGTATGGGATCCGCCATATGGTACGAGCAGTACTTC. Translating it yields CASSMGSAIWYEQYF.

The J gene is TRBJ1-2, the V gene TRBV12-2. TRBV12-2 is classified as a pseudogene. The CDR3 is 15 residues long. Here the CDR3 reads CASRHLRGGDYGYTF. The CDR3 nucleotides are TGTGCAAGTCGTCACCTGAGGGGAGGGGACTATGGCTACACCTTC.

The J gene is TRBJ1-2, the V gene TRBV30; D gene ambiguous. Germline values: CDR1 GTSNPN, CDR2 SVGIG (reference sequence). The CDR3 is 13 amino acids. V lost 4 bases and J lost 6, with 15 bases in between. CDR3 coding DNA: TGTGCCTGGACTACTGACAAGCTCCATGGCTACACCTTC. As protein: CAWTTDKLHGYTF. The whole variable domain, remainder taken from reference TRBV30 and TRBJ1-2, is SQTIHQWPATLVQPVGSPLSLECTVEGTSNPNLYWYRQAAGRGLQLLFYSVGIGQISSEVPQNLSASRPQDRQFILSSKKLLLSDSGFYLCAWTTDKLHGYTFGSGTRLTVV.

The chain joins TRBV19 to TRBJ2-7; 9 nucleotides agree with TRBD1. V was clipped by 5 bases and J by 2 bases; unmatched bases: 7. Germline V CDR1 and CDR2: LNHDA, SQIVND (reference sequence). The CDR3 spans 15 residues. The CDR3 loop reads CASSPLDRGPYEQYF. As DNA, the CDR3 is TGTGCCAGTAGTCCACTGGACAGGGGACCCTACGAGCAGTACTTC.

The rearrangement joins TRBV6-5 to TRBJ1-1; perhaps TRBD1 as D (6 bases). The germline CDR1 and CDR2 sequences are MNHEY and SVGAGI. Trimming took 7 bases from V and 7 from J, leaving 19 bases between them. The CDR3 loop spans 14 amino acids. CDR3 coding DNA: TGTGCCAGCACCCTTTCGGGGACAACTAGTGAAGCTTTCTTT. Amino acids: CASTLSGTTSEAFF.

The rearrangement uses TRBV2 and TRBJ1-1, with 7 bases lining up with TRBD1. Trimming removed 6 bases from V and 5 bases from J; junction bases left unmatched: 6. Germline V lookup: CDR1 SNHLY, CDR2 FYNNEI. CDR3 size: 13 residues. CDR3 sequence reads: CASSPTGKTEAFF. The CDR3 nucleotides are TGTGCCAGCAGCCCGACAGGGAAAACTGAAGCTTTCTTT.

This chain links TRBV5-6 with TRBJ2-5; the D is unclear. CDR3 size: 13 residues. The germline V and J ends were trimmed by 4 bases and 4 bases, with 11 bases remaining between them. In germline, CDR1 is SGHDT, CDR2 YYEEEE. The CDR3, as DNA: TGTGCCAGCAGCCTACTCGAGCGAGAGACCCAGTACTTC. This gives the protein CASSLLERETQYF.